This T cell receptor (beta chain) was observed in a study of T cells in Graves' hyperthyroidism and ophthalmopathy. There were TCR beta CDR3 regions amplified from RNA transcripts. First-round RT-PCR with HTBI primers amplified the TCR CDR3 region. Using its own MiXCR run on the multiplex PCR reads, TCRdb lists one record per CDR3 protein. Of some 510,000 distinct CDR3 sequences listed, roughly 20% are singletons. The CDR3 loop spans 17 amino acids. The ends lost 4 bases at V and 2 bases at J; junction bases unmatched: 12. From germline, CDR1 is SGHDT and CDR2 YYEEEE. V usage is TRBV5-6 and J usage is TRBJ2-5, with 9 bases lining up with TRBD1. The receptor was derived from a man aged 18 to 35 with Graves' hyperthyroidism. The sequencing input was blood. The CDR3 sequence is CASSVDRDRVKQETQYF. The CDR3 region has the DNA TGTGCCAGCAGCGTCGACCGGGACAGGGTAAAACAAGAGACCCAGTACTTC.